The 18 T cell receptor beta chains presented below share a single source sample, sequenced in a study of blood T cells in healthy people across ages. The authors ran a second PCR of 7 to 11 cycles using a sample-barcoded 5' primer and a J-beta primer mix. TCRdb re-called the 5' RACE reads with MiXCR, one entry per CDR3 protein. The profile shows around 940,000 distinct CDR3 sequences, 51% of them singletons. The specimen sequenced was blood. The receptors shown here come from a woman aged 60-75 years in good health.

The chain recombines TRBV3-1 with TRBJ2-5, with D perhaps matching TRBD1 (5 bases). Gene TRBJ2-7 matches the end of the DNA better, so the J call may be wrong. Germline-derived CDR1 and CDR2 are LGHDT and YNNKEL (reference sequence). This CDR3 is 16 amino acids long. The chain's CDR3 is CASSQYGEGVRYEQYF. In nucleotides, the CDR3 is TGTGCCAGCAGCCAATACGGCGAAGGGGTTAGGTACGAGCAGTACTTC.

The chain joins TRBV28 to TRBJ2-7; no firm D call. The DNA end is a closer match to TRBJ2-4, so the J assignment may be wrong. CDR1 and CDR2 (germline): MDHEN, SYDVKM. The CDR3 length is 12 residues. Here the CDR3 DNA reads TGTGCCAGCAGATCGGGCCATGACATTCAGTACTTC. This codes for CASRSGHDIQYF.

This clonotype was found a few times. The chain has TRBV4-3 and TRBJ2-1; a weak D match, TRBD2 (6 bases). The CDR3 totals 15 residues. Germline loops: CDR1 LGHNA, CDR2 YSLEER. Deletions cut 5 bases from V and 2 bases from J, with 13 bases between. Here the CDR3 DNA reads TGCGCCAGCAGCTCGGAGGGGAGAGCCTACAATGAGCAGTTCTTC. Encoded protein: CASSSEGRAYNEQFF.

The chain employs TRBV27 and TRBJ1-1, with D tentatively TRBD1 (5 bases). V lost 5 bases and J 0 bases, leaving 10 bases between the germline ends. The CDR3 is made up of 14 amino acids. Germline assignment: CDR1 MNHEY and CDR2 SMNVEV (reference sequence). This CDR3 reads CASSRVRVNTEAFF. In DNA, the CDR3 is TGTGCCAGCAGTAGGGTCAGGGTGAACACTGAAGCTTTCTTT.

CDR3 nucleotides: TGCGCCAGCAGCTCCCGGGACAGGGACCCGATTGGTTACAATGAGCAGTTCTTC. Translated: CASSSRDRDPIGYNEQFF. The J gene is TRBJ2-1, the V gene TRBV5-1; 9 bases map to TRBD1. CDR1 is SGHRS, CDR2 YFSETQ, per germline. V trimming: 3 bases; J trimming: 4 bases; junction bases outside the gene matches: 14. The CDR3 has 18 residues.

This clonotype was observed a handful of times. The chain carries TRBV3-1 and TRBJ2-7; 8 bases map to TRBD1. This CDR3 has 12 residues. The junction had 4 bases not matched to a gene; V was cut back by 1 base and J by 11 bases. The V gene's germline CDR1 is LGHDT and CDR2 YNNKEL (reference sequence). CDR3 amino acids: CASSQGPGQEYF. The DNA for the CDR3 is TGTGCCAGCAGCCAAGGGCCGGGACAGGAGTACTTC.

V usage is TRBV5-1 and J usage is TRBJ2-3, with 11 bases aligning to TRBD2. This CDR3 is built from 15 residues. Germline CDR1 and CDR2: SGHRS and YFSETQ. Trimming cost V 4 bases and J 2 bases; bases outside gene matches: 3. Written as DNA, the CDR3 is TGCGCCAGCAGCCCTAGCGGGAGGACCACAGATACGCAGTATTTT. It yields the protein CASSPSGRTTDTQYF.

The CDR3 nucleotides are TGTGCCACCAGTGACGGAAGAGTAGCCAAAAACATTCAGTACTTC. Its protein is CATSDGRVAKNIQYF. The chain recombines TRBV24-1 with TRBJ2-4; no clear D. The CDR3 is made up of 15 amino acids. CDR1 and CDR2 (germline): KGHDR, SFDVKD. Deletions cut 4 bases from V and 0 bases from J, with 9 bases between.

In its sample, this clonotype was seen a few times. V gene TRBV20-1 combines with J gene TRBJ2-7; 7 positions agree with TRBD2. The CDR3 is made up of 16 amino acids. The J segment lost 2 bases and the V segment lost 2 bases, leaving 12 bases of the junction unmatched. Germline CDR1 DFQATT, CDR2 SNEGSKA (reference sequence). CDR3 protein: CSARPLGLAVTYEQYF. CDR3 nucleotides: TGCAGTGCTAGACCCTTGGGGCTAGCGGTAACCTACGAGCAGTACTTC.

The chain links TRBV6-6 to TRBJ2-5; D is uncertain. The J call may be in error: the DNA end matches TRBJ2-7 better. Germline V gene sequence: CDR1 MNHNY, CDR2 SVGAGI (reference sequence). This CDR3 comprises 12 residues. The CDR3 loop is CASSPSSGEQYF. The CDR3 DNA is TGTGCCAGCAGCCCCTCATCGGGCGAGCAGTACTTC.

This clonotype appeared a few times. J is TRBJ2-7 and V is TRBV3-1; no definite D call. The CDR3 has 13 residues. V lost 3 bases, J lost 3 bases, and 9 bases lay in between. Germline V lookup: CDR1 LGHDT, CDR2 YNNKEL (reference sequence). In nucleotides, the CDR3 is TGTGCCAGCAGCCACCTGGACGGCTACGAGCAGTACTTC. Protein sequence: CASSHLDGYEQYF.

This clonotype appeared once. The V call is TRBV7-9, the J call TRBJ2-5; D possibly corresponds to TRBD1 (6 bases). V was pared by 5 bases and J by 4 bases, with 11 bases between. The CDR3 is made up of 13 amino acids. CDR1 is SEHNR, CDR2 FQNEAQ, per germline (reference sequence). The CDR3 nucleotides read TGTGCCAGCAGCATCCAGGGGTCAGAGACCCAGTACTTC. It encodes CASSIQGSETQYF.

The rearrangement uses TRBV29-1 and TRBJ2-7; 7 bases fit TRBD2. Trimming removed 5 bases from V and 7 bases from J; junction bases left unmatched: 11. CDR1 and CDR2 (germline): SQVTM, ANQGSEA. This CDR3 is 13 amino acids long. CDR3 in DNA: TGCAGCGTTCGCCGGGACTATAACAATGAGCAGTACTTC. Its protein is CSVRRDYNNEQYF.

This clonotype was observed a handful of times. The chain joins TRBV4-1 to TRBJ2-1, with TRBD2 identical over 11 bases. Trimming cost V 0 bases and J 7 bases; bases outside gene matches: 8. Germline V gene sequence: CDR1 MGHRA, CDR2 YSYEKL. This CDR3 contains 17 residues. The CDR3 nucleotides read TGCGCCAGCAGCCAAGAAGCCGGGACTAGCGGTAGGAATGAGCAGTTCTTC. The encoded protein is CASSQEAGTSGRNEQFF.

This clonotype came up a few times. V usage is TRBV20-1 and J usage is TRBJ2-1, with D perhaps being TRBD1 or TRBD2 (5 bases each). Germline lookup yields CDR1 DFQATT and CDR2 SNEGSKA (reference sequence). The V end was cut by 3 bases, the J end by 2 bases, with 11 bases between. The CDR3 covers 14 residues. The CDR3 loop reads CSARGRAAYNEQFF. DNA of the CDR3: TGCAGTGCTAGGGGGCGGGCCGCCTACAATGAGCAGTTCTTC.

This clonotype was counted a few times. The chain uses TRBV7-2 and TRBJ2-1; no reliable D call. CDR3 length: 12 residues. Germline V lookup: CDR1 SGHTA, CDR2 FQGNSA. V was clipped by 3 bases and J by 4 bases, with 4 bases between them. The CDR3 spells CASSFRYNEQFF. Written as DNA, the CDR3 is TGTGCCAGCAGCTTCAGGTACAATGAGCAGTTCTTC.

The chain is built from TRBV12-3 or TRBV12-4 and TRBJ2-1, with D possibly TRBD2 on 6 matching bases. CDR3 length equals 14 residues. V was pared by 6 bases and J by 3 bases, with 12 bases between. The CDR3 nucleotides read TGTGCCAGCAGCCTTTCGGGACTCTACAATGAGCAGTTCTTC. It specifies CASSLSGLYNEQFF.

The chain recombines TRBV3-1 with TRBJ2-5; no clear D gene. The V gene's germline CDR1 is LGHDT and CDR2 YNNKEL (reference sequence). Trimming removed 0 bases from V and 0 bases from J, with 5 bases in between. CDR3 size: 14 residues. The DNA for the CDR3 is TGTGCCAGCAGCCAAGACTTGAACCAAGAGACCCAGTACTTC. Its translation is CASSQDLNQETQYF.